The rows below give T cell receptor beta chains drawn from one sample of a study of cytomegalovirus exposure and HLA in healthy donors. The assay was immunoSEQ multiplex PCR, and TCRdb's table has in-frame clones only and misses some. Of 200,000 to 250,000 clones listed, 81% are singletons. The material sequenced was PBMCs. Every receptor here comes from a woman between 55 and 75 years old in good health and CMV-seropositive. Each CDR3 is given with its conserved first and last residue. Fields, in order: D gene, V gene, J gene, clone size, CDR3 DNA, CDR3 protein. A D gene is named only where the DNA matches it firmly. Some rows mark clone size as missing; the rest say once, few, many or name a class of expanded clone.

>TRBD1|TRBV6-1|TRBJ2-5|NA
TGTGCCAGCAGTGAGAGGGGACAGGGGGAGACCCAGTACTTC
CASSERGQGETQYF
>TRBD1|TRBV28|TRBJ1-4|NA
TGTGCCAGCAGTCTCCCGGGACAGGGAGCAAAACTGTTTTTT
CASSLPGQGAKLFF
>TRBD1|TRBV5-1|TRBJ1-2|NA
TGCGCCAGCAAAGAGTCGGGACAGGACACCTTC
CASKESGQDTF
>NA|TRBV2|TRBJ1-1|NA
TGTGCCAGCAGCGTCCACGGTGTAGTGACTTTCTTT
CASSVHGVVTFF
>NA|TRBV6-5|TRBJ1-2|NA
TGTGCCAGCAGTTACTCGTCAGGGGTATATGGCTACACCTTC
CASSYSSGVYGYTF
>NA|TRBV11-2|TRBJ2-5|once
TGTGCCAGCAGCCGCAAGGGGGAGTTAGGAGAGACCCAGTACTTC
CASSRKGELGETQYF
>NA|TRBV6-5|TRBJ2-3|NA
TGTGCCACCCGGGGGGCGGTAAGCACAGATACGCAGTATTTT
CATRGAVSTDTQYF
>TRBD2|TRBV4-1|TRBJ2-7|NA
TGCGCCAGCAGCCAGGGGGGCGGGAGGAGCTCCTACGAGCAGTACTTC
CASSQGGGRSSYEQYF
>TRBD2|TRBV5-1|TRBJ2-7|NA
TGCGCCAGCAAGGGGACTAGCGGGAGTAACGTCGAGCAGTACTTC
CASKGTSGSNVEQYF
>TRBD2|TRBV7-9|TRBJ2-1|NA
TGTTCCAGCAGCTTTTTGACTAGCGGGAGCCAGGAGCAGTTCTTC
CSSSFLTSGSQEQFF
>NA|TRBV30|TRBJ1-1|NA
TGTGCCTGGATCGTACAGGGAGGGACTGAAGCTTTCTTT
CAWIVQGGTEAFF
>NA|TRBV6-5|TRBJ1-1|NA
TGTGCCAGCAGTTACTCGAATCGGGTAGACAGACGGGCTTTCTTT
CASSYSNRVDRRAFF
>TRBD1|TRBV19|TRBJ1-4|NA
TGTGCCAGTAGTATAGGAGGGGGCGGCGTCGGGGAAAAACTGTTTTTT
CASSIGGGGVGEKLFF
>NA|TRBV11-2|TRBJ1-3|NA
TGTGCCAGCAGCTTAGATGGCTTCTGGAACACCATATATTTT
CASSLDGFWNTIYF
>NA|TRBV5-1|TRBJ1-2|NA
TGCGCCAGCAGCTTAACGGTGGAGGGTGGCTACACCTTC
CASSLTVEGGYTF
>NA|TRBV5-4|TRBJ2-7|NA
TGTGCCAGCAGCCCGACAGCCAGCTCCTACGAGCAGTACTTC
CASSPTASSYEQYF
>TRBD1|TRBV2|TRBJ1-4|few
TGTGCCAGCAGGAGGGGACAGGGGGCGGCAACTAATGAAAAACTGTTTTTT
CASRRGQGAATNEKLFF
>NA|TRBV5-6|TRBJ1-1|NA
TGTGCCAGCAGCTCTACCGAAACTAGGAACACTGAAGCTTTCTTT
CASSSTETRNTEAFF
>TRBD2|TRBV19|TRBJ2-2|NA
TGTGCCAGTAGTATCGGGGGGGTCACCGGGGAGCTGTTTTTT
CASSIGGVTGELFF
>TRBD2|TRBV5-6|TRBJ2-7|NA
TGTGCCAGCAGCTCACTAGCGGGTAGCTCCTACGAGCAGTACTTC
CASSSLAGSSYEQYF
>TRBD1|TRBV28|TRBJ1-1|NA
TGTGCCAGCAAATCGACAGGGAGAGACACTGAAGCTTTCTTT
CASKSTGRDTEAFF
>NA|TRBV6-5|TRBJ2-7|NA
TGTGCCAGCAGTCAAGACATCCAGGGAAACGAGCAGTACTTC
CASSQDIQGNEQYF
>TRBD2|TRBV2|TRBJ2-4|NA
TGTGCCAGCAGTGAAATGGGAGGGCTGTCCTTC
CASSEMGGLSF
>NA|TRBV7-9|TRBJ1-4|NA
TGTTCCAGCAGCTTGTCAGGAACTAATGAAAAACTGTTTTTT
CSSSLSGTNEKLFF
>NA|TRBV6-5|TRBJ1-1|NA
TGTGCCAGCAGTTATTCCTGGACATTCAACACTGAAGCTTTCTTT
CASSYSWTFNTEAFF
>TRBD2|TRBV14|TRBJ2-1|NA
TGTGCCAGCAGGCACCCTAGGACTAGCAGTTACAATGAGCAGTTCTTC
CASRHPRTSSYNEQFF
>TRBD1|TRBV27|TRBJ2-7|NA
TGTGCCAGCAGTTTATCACGGGACAGGTATACAGAGCAGTACTTC
CASSLSRDRYTEQYF
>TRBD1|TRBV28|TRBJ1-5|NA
TGTGCCAGCAGTTCGGGACAGCGATCCAACTGGAGCAATCAGCCCCAGCATTTT
CASSSGQRSNWSNQPQHF
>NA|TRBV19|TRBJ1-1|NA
TGTGCCAGTATCCTAAACGGGGGAAGGGGAAGAGGCACTGAAGCTTTCTTT
CASILNGGRGRGTEAFF
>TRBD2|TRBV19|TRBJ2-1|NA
TGTGCCAGTAGTGACCTGGGACTAGCGGTCTACAATGAGCAGTTCTTC
CASSDLGLAVYNEQFF
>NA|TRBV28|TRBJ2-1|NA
TGTGCCAGCCGACTGCTGAATGAGCAGTTCTTC
CASRLLNEQFF
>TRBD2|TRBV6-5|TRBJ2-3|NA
TGTGCCAGCAGTTACTCTACGCGGGAGTGGGATACGCAGTATTTT
CASSYSTREWDTQYF
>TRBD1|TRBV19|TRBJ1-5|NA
TGTGCCAGTAGTATAGCAGGGGGCGGACAGCCCCAGCATTTT
CASSIAGGGQPQHF
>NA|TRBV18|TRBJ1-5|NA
TGTGCCAGCTCACCTGGACAGAACAATCAGCCCCAGCATTTT
CASSPGQNNQPQHF
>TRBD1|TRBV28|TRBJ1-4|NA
TGTGCCAGCAGTCCAGCCGGGACAGGGCTCATCGCGCTGTTTTTT
CASSPAGTGLIALFF
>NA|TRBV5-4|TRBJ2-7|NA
TGTGCCAGCAGCCACCGAGGCGGGACGTACGAGCAGTACTTC
CASSHRGGTYEQYF
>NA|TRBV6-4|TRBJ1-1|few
TGTGCCAGCAGTGGGACAGCTAACACTGAAGCTTTCTTT
CASSGTANTEAFF
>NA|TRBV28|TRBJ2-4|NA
TGTGCCAGCAGCTCTGGACTGCTACTAGCCAAAAACATTCAGTACTTC
CASSSGLLLAKNIQYF
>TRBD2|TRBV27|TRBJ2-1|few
TGTGCCAGCAGTCCCCTTTCCGCGGGAGTTTGTTTAGAGCAGTTCTTC
CASSPLSAGVCLEQFF
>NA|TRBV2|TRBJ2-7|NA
TGTGCCAGCAGTGAAACACTAGCCTACGAGCAGTACTTC
CASSETLAYEQYF
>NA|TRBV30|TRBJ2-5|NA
TGTGCCTCTCAAAGGGCGGACTGGTGTCAAGAGACCCAGTACTTC
CASQRADWCQETQYF